This T cell receptor beta chain was profiled in a study of early T cells in non-severe SARS-CoV-2 infection. Unique molecular identifiers were added to individual cDNA molecules. In TCRdb, the 5' RACE reads were re-called with MiXCR into one record per CDR3 protein. Here the sample spans roughly 41,000 distinct CDR3 sequences, roughly 6% being singletons. Findings and caveats of the study: VDJdb matching favored anti-spike CD8 responses, missing private and CD4 specificities.

This clonotype has ten or more counts. The antigen is undetermined. Per germline, CDR1 SGHTA and CDR2 FQGTGA. J lost 6 bases, V lost 1 base, and 8 bases had no gene match. This CDR3 has 16 residues. Sequenced: whole blood. The source is an adult who was a healthcare worker with PCR-confirmed SARS-CoV-2 infection or an uninfected control (not recorded which). The rearrangement joins TRBV7-3 to TRBJ2-2, with 7 bases that match TRBD1. The CDR3 region has the DNA TGTGCCAGCAGCTTAATGGAGTTAGGGGGCCCCGGGGAGCTGTTTTTT. It yields the protein CASSLMELGGPGELFF.